This T cell receptor (beta chain) came from a study of response to subunit inactivated influenza vaccine. TCRdb used MiXCR to reprocess the RT-PCR reads, holding one entry per CDR3 protein. The table shows 430,000 or so distinct CDR3 sequences, with 9.5% to 12% occurring only once. This clonotype was counted at least ten times. What it recognizes is unknown. Study-level findings and limits: There was a suggestion from the authors that each seasonal influenza vaccination recruits few new T cells.

The CDR3 has 14 residues. Trimming at V came to 6 bases and at J to 5 bases, leaving 6 bases not matched to a gene. The V and J genes are TRBV12-3 or TRBV12-4 and TRBJ2-3, with 9 positions matching TRBD2. Sequencing used PBMCs from blood, obtained more than 35 days after vaccination. The sequence was obtained from a man over 45 who received an inactivated influenza vaccine. Here the CDR3 reads CASRQRGAGDTQYF. In nucleotides, the CDR3 is TGTGCCAGCAGACAGCGGGGGGCCGGAGATACGCAGTATTTT.